This T cell receptor beta chain is drawn from a study of blood T cell repertoires in COVID-19. Across the whole study: The United States, Italy and Spain provided the acute and convalescent COVID-19 samples. Sample material is recorded as cDNA or gDNA derived from T cells, B-cell-depleted T cells, or PBMCs.

CDR1 and CDR2 (germline): LGHNA, YNFKEQ. V was pared by 0 bases and J by 2 bases, with 14 bases between. The CDR3 extends over 17 amino acids. Source study methods: Reference gene primer amplification gave nucleated cell count estimates. Only in-frame clones appear in the TCRdb table, and some are missing; sequencing was by immunoSEQ multiplex PCR. The DNA was the basis for D and trimming; V, J and clone size are from that table. Here the sample spans fewer than 500,000 clones, roughly 85% being singletons. Specimen: peripheral blood. The chain combines TRBV4-2 with TRBJ1-3; D may be TRBD1 (6 bases). The TCR sequence derives from a woman aged 25 to 39 with active or convalescent COVID-19. CDR3 DNA: TGTGCCAGCAGCCAAGAAGGCGGCAGGGGCACTGGAAACACCATATATTTT. Translation gives CASSQEGGRGTGNTIYF.